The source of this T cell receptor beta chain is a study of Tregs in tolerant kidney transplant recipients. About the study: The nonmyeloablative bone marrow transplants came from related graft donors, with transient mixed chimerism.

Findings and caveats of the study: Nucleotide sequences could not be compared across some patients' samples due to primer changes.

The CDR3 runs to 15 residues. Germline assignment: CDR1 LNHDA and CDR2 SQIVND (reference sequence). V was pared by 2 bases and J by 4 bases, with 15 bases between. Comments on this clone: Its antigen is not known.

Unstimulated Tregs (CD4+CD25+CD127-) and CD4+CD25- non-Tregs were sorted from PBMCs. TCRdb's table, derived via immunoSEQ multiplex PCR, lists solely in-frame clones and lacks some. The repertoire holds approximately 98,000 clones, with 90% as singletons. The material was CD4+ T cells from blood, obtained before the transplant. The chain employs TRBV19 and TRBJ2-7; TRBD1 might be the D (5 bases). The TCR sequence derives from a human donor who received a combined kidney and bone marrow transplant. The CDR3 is CASSIRAGLLYEQYF. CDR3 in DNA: TGTGCCAGTAGTATACGGGCAGGGCTTCTATACGAGCAGTACTTC.